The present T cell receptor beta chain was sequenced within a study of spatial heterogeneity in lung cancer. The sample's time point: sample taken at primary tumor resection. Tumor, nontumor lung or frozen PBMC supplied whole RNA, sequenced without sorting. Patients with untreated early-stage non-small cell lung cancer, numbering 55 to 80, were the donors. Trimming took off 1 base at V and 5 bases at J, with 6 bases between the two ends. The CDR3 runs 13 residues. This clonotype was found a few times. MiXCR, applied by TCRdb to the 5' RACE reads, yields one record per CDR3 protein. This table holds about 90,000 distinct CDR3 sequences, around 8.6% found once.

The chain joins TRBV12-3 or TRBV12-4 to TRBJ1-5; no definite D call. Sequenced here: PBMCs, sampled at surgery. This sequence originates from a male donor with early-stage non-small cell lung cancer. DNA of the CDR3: TGTGCCAGCAGTTTAGAAAGGCATCAGCCCCAGCATTTT. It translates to CASSLERHQPQHF.